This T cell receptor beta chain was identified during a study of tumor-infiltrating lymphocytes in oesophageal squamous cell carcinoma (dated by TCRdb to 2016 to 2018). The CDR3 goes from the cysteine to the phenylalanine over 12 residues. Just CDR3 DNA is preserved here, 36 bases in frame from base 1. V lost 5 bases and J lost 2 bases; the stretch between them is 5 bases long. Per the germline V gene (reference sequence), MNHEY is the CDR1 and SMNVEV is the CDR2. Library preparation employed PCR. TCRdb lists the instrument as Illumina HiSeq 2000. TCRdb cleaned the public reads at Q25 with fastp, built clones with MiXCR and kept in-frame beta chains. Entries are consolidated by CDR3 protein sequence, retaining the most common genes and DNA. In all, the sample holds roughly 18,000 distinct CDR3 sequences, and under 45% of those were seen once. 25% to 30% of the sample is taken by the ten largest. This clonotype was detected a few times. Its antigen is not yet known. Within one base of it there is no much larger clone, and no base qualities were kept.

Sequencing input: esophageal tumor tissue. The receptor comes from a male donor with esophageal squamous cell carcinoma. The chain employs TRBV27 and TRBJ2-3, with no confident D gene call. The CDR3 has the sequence CASSPNTDTQYF. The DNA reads TGTGCCAGCAGTCCCAACACAGATACGCAGTATTTT.